These 6 T cell receptor beta chains share one sample of origin, sequenced in a study of blood T cell repertoires in COVID-19. Using immunoSEQ multiplex PCR, the repertoire was profiled, and TCRdb retains in-frame clones only, with some absent. Of about 220,000 clones in the sample, about 90% were seen once. The sequencing sample was made of peripheral blood. These receptors all come from a man between 40 and 49 years old with active or convalescent COVID-19.

This chain uses TRBV5-8 with TRBJ2-1; 10 nucleotides agree with TRBD1. CDR1 is SGHTS, CDR2 YDEGEE, per germline. This CDR3 has 15 amino acids. V gave up 3 bases and J gave up 2 bases; unmatched junction bases: 2. CDR3 bases: TGTGCCAGCAGCTGGACAGGGGGTACCTACAATGAGCAGTTCTTC. Protein sequence: CASSWTGGTYNEQFF.

This clone was counted a single time. This chain links TRBV2 with TRBJ1-2; perhaps TRBD1 as D (6 bases). Trimming removed 6 bases from V and 3 bases from J, with 11 bases in between. Germline-derived CDR1 and CDR2 are SNHLY and FYNNEI. This CDR3 is built from 13 residues. Here the CDR3 DNA reads TGTGCCAGCAGGTTGACAGGAGACTATGGCTACACCTTC. Protein: CASRLTGDYGYTF.

The chain's CDR3 is CATSRELAGAGELFF. The CDR3 nucleotides read TGTGCCACCAGCAGAGAACTAGCGGGGGCCGGGGAGCTGTTTTTT. V is TRBV15 and J is TRBJ2-2; TRBD2 aligns across 11 bases. CDR3 length: 15 amino acids. CDR1 and CDR2 from the germline V gene are LNHNV and YYDKDF (reference sequence). J was trimmed by 6 bases and V by 0 bases; bases with no gene match: 0.

V and J are TRBV2 and TRBJ1-5; no firm D call. Germline CDR1 SNHLY, CDR2 FYNNEI. The germline V and J ends were trimmed by 6 bases and 0 bases, with 12 bases remaining between them. CDR3 length: 15 amino acids. CDR3 sequence: CASRTRQDSNQPQHF. CDR3 sequence (DNA): TGTGCCAGCAGGACAAGACAAGATAGCAATCAGCCCCAGCATTTT.

The DNA for the CDR3 is TGTGCCAGCAGTTTACGAGCGGGGTCCTACGAGCAGTACTTC. Residues: CASSLRAGSYEQYF. The chain links TRBV28 to TRBJ2-7; 7 bases agree with TRBD2. The germline V gene encodes CDR1 MDHEN and CDR2 SYDVKM. V shed 2 bases and J 1 base; nucleotides not matched to a gene: 2. The CDR3 has 14 amino acids.

The rearrangement uses TRBV30 and TRBJ1-3, with TRBD1 as a possible D gene (5 bases). The CDR3 sequence is 13 residues long. Trimming took off 5 bases at V and 3 bases at J, with 11 bases between the two ends. Germline V CDR1 and CDR2: GTSNPN, SVGIG (reference sequence). The CDR3 here is CAWGAFFGNTIYF. DNA for the CDR3: TGTGCCTGGGGGGCCTTCTTTGGAAACACCATATATTTT. Looking up the rest from reference TRBV30 and TRBJ1-3 gives the full variable domain: SQTIHQWPATLVQPVGSPLSLECTVEGTSNPNLYWYRQAAGRGLQLLFYSVGIGQISSEVPQNLSASRPQDRQFILSSKKLLLSDSGFYLCAWGAFFGNTIYFGEGSWLTVV.